The rows below give T cell receptor beta chains drawn from one sample of a study of cytomegalovirus exposure and HLA in healthy donors. Repertoires were generated with immunoSEQ multiplex PCR, while TCRdb's copy carries only in-frame clones and drops some. The sample lists about 180,000 clones; over 80% were seen once. The material sequenced was PBMCs. The receptor source for this set is a man in his forties in good health and CMV-seronegative. The CDR3 runs from the conserved cysteine through the conserved F or W. The order of the fields is V gene, J gene, CDR3 length, CDR3 protein.

TRBV7-2	TRBJ2-3	15	CASSFLGQVSDTQYF
TRBV29-1	TRBJ2-1	15	CSVLNPAGDDNEQFF
TRBV28	TRBJ2-7	13	CASRRTGAYEQYF
TRBV4-3	TRBJ2-2	15	CASRREGRNTGELFF
TRBV6-6	TRBJ1-5	15	CASSYPGTPSGPQHF
TRBV6-1	TRBJ1-1	15	CASSPYGTVNTEAFF
TRBV15	TRBJ2-1	17	CATSKILTSIATNEQFF
TRBV5-1	TRBJ2-2	16	CASSLREQENTGELFF
TRBV7-9	TRBJ2-7	17	CASSLEVMGHGIYEQYF
TRBV5-4	TRBJ1-4	15	CASSRWGGAEEKLFF
TRBV19	TRBJ2-3	16	CASSIGTSGRGDTQYF
TRBV27	TRBJ2-1	14	CASSLTLAFNEQFF
TRBV19	TRBJ2-1	16	CASTGGGTGAVYEQFF
TRBV2	TRBJ1-1	15	CASRSGGARNTEAFF
TRBV30	TRBJ1-3	15	CAWSVSQQSGNTIYF
TRBV7-3	TRBJ2-1	14	CASSLKNPPDEQFF
TRBV5-5	TRBJ2-2	17	CASSTGTGPLMAGELFF
TRBV9	TRBJ1-3	16	CASSAGGTGPGNTIYF
TRBV4-1	TRBJ2-1	13	CASSRYRGDEQFF
TRBV4-2	TRBJ2-1	16	CASSQDAAGTYNEQFF
TRBV7-2	TRBJ2-3	14	CASRKEGSGDTQYF
TRBV19	TRBJ1-1	13	CASIRYGVPEAFF
TRBV2	TRBJ2-2	14	CASSVGGRTGELFF
TRBV7-9	TRBJ2-2	14	CASSSPRYTGELFF
TRBV27	TRBJ2-5	17	CASSLGSAGGLGKTQYF
TRBV5-4	TRBJ2-7	14	CASSAKTGGGEQYF
TRBV7-3	TRBJ1-1	16	CASSLKVGGQNTEAFF
TRBV5-1	TRBJ2-5	14	CASTPGVLGETQYF
TRBV10-1	TRBJ1-1	11	CASGQFAEAFF
TRBV28	TRBJ2-5	17	CASSLWSTSGRAETQYF
TRBV7-2	TRBJ1-2	15	CASSHPTGPSYGYTF
TRBV5-6	TRBJ2-3	16	CASSSEGATSGRTQYF
TRBV19	TRBJ2-2	15	CASSISGSGGGELFF
TRBV30	TRBJ2-1	16	CAWNPRGSGPYNEQFF
TRBV7-9	TRBJ2-1	12	CASSVGGNEQFF
TRBV7-6	TRBJ2-5	15	CASSPGTGGQETQYF
TRBV11-2	TRBJ2-7	12	CASSPAGNEQYF
TRBV6-5	TRBJ2-7	15	CASRPSQGATYEQYF
TRBV28	TRBJ2-1	16	CASNPNWGGQANEQFF
TRBV5-6	TRBJ1-2	11	CASSRTGVYTF
TRBV5-4	TRBJ2-1	15	CASSLGTSGVNEQFF
TRBV7-9	TRBJ1-1	15	CASSLAGTGLTEAFF
TRBV9	TRBJ2-3	12	CASALASDTQYF
TRBV6-5	TRBJ1-1	14	CASSYVQEYTEAFF
TRBV4-3	TRBJ2-2	16	CASSQGGGQNTGELFF
TRBV4-3	TRBJ2-1	16	CASSQDSSGRNNEQFF
TRBV4-2	TRBJ2-2	16	CASSQGTGVSTGELFF
TRBV28	TRBJ1-2	13	CASGTGGLYGYTF
TRBV10-3	TRBJ2-3	13	CAISDQGADTQYF
TRBV29-1	TRBJ1-1	12	CSVVTQGFEAFF